These T cell receptor beta chains were read from a single sample in a study of graft-versus-host responses after intestinal transplantation. Sequenced by immunoSEQ multiplex PCR; TCRdb stores in-frame clones only, minus some. Of fewer than 80,000 clones listed, more than 90% are singletons. Their antigens remain unidentified. Sequenced here: unstimulated CD8+ T cells sorted from spleen or lymph node cells, sampled before transplant. Every receptor here comes from a human donor who was the organ donor for an intestinal transplant. CDR3s leave out the opening cysteine and the closing phenylalanine or tryptophan. Each record gives: J gene, V gene, CDR3 protein.

TRBJ2-2 | TRBV7-7 | ASSLAGPEQYRSGELF
TRBJ1-5 | TRBV25-1 | ASSENRENQPQH
TRBJ2-4 | TRBV7-9 | ASSPSAEVAKNIQY
TRBJ1-2 | TRBV28 | ASSTDTGTAYGYT
TRBJ2-7 | TRBV15 | ATSPTGMPSYEQY
TRBJ2-7 | TRBV7-3 | ASSFGQGYEQY
TRBJ1-2 | TRBV11-2 | ASGMRAHGYT
TRBJ2-1 | TRBV9 | ASSIPFAGGANEQF
TRBJ2-5 | TRBV19 | AVAGGLQETQY
TRBJ2-3 | TRBV5-4 | ASSLARVVGTDTQY